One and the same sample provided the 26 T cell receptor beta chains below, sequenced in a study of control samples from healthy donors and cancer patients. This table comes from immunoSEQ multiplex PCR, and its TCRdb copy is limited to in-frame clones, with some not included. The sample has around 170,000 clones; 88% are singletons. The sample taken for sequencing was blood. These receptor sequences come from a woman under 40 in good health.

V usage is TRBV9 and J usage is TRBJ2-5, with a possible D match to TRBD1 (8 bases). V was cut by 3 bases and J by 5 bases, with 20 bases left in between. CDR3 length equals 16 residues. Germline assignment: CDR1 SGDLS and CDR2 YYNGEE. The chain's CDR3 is CASSAGGQGAGETQYF. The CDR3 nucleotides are TGTGCCAGCAGCGCCGGGGGGCAGGGGGCGGGGGAGACCCAGTACTTC.

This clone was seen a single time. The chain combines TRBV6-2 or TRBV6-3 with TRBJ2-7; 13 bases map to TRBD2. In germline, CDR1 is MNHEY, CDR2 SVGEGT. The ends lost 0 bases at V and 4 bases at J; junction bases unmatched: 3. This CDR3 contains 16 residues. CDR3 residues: CASSYSRTSGGYEQYF. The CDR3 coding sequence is TGTGCCAGCAGTTACTCCCGGACTAGCGGGGGATACGAGCAGTACTTC.

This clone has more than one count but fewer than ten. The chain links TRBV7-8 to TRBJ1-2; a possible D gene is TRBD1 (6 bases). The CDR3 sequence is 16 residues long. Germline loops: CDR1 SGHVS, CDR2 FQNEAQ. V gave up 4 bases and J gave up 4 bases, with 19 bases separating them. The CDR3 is CASSSPRETGSYGYTF. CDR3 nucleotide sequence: TGTGCCAGCAGCTCACCCCGAGAGACAGGCTCCTATGGCTACACCTTC.

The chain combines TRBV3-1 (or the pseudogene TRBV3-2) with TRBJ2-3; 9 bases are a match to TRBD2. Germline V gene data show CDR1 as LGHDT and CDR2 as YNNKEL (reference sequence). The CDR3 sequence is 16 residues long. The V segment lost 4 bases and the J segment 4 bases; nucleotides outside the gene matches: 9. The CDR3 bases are TGTGCCAGCAGCCCTCACGCGGGAGGGAGTGCAGATACGCAGTATTTT. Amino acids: CASSPHAGGSADTQYF.

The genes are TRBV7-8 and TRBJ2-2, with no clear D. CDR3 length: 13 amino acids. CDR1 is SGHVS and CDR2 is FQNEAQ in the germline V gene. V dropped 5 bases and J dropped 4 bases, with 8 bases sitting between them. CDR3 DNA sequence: TGTGCCAGCAGCACGAGTGGCACCGGGGAGCTGTTTTTT. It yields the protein CASSTSGTGELFF.

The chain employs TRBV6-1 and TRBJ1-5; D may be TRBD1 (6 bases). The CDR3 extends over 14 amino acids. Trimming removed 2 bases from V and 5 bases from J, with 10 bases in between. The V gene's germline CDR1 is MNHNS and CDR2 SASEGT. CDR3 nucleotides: TGTGCCAGCAGTGAACAGGGGCCGTATCAGCCCCAGCATTTT. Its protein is CASSEQGPYQPQHF.

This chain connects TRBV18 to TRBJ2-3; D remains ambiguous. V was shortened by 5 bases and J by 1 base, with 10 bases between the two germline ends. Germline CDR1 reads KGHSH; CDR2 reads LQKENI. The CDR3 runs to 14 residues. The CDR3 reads CASSLSGGTDTQYF. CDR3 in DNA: TGTGCCAGCTCATTAAGTGGTGGCACAGATACGCAGTATTTT.

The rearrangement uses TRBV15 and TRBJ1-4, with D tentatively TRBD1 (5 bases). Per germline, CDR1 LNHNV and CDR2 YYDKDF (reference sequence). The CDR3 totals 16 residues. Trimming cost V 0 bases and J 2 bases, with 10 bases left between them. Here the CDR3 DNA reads TGTGCCACCAGCAGAGAGGGGGGATTCACTAATGAAAAACTGTTTTTT. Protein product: CATSREGGFTNEKLFF. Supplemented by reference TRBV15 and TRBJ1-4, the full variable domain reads DAMVIQNPRYQVTQFGKPVTLSCSQTLNHNVMYWYQQKSSQAPKLLFHYYDKDFNNEADTPDNFQSRRPNTSFCFLDIRSPGLGDTAMYLCATSREGGFTNEKLFFGSGTQLSVL.

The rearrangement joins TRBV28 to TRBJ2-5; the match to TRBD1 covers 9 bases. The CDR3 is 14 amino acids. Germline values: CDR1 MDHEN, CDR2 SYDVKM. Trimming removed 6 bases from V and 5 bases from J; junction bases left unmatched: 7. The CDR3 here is CASSKDRGEETQYF. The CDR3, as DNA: TGTGCCAGCAGCAAGGACAGGGGAGAGGAGACCCAGTACTTC.

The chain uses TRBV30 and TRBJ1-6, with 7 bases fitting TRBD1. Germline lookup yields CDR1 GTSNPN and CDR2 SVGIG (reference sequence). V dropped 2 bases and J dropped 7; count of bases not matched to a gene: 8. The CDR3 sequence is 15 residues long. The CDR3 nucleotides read TGTGCCTGGAGTACGCCGGGACAGTTCAATTCACCCCTCCACTTT. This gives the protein CAWSTPGQFNSPLHF.

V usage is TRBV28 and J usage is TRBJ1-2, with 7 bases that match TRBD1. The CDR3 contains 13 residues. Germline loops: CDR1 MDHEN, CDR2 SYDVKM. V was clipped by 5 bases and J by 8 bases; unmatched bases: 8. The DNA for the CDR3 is TGTGCCAGCAGTACCCAGGGGGAGGAAGGCTACACCTTC. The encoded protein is CASSTQGEEGYTF.

The CDR3 DNA reads as TGTGCCAGCAGCTTGATCCGGGACAGGGGGAATAGGGGGTCGAATGGCTACACCTTC. As protein: CASSLIRDRGNRGSNGYTF. V is TRBV7-2 and J is TRBJ1-2, with 11 bases aligning to TRBD1. The V gene's germline CDR1 is SGHTA and CDR2 FQGNSA. The junction had 18 bases not matched to a gene; V was cut back by 3 bases and J by 6 bases. This CDR3 is 19 amino acids long. Full variable domain (outside the CDR3, taken from reference TRBV7-2 and TRBJ1-2): GAGVSQSPSNKVTEKGKDVELRCDPISGHTALYWYRQSLGQGLEFLIYFQGNSAPDKSGLPSDRFSAERTGGSVSTLTIQRTQQEDSAVYLCASSLIRDRGNRGSNGYTFGSGTRLTVV.

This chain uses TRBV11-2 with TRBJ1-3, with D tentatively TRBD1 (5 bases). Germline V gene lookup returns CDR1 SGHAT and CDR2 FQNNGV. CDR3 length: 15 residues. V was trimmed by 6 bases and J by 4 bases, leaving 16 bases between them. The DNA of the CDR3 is TGTGCCAGCAGGCCCGGCGGGGGATGGGGAAACACCATATATTTT. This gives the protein CASRPGGGWGNTIYF.

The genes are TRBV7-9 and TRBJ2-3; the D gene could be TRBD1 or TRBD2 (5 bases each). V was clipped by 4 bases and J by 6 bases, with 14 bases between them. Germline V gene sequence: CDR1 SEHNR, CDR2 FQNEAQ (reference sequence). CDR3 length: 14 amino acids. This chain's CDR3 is CASSYEGQMDTQYF. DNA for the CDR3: TGTGCCAGCAGCTACGAGGGGCAGATGGATACGCAGTATTTT.

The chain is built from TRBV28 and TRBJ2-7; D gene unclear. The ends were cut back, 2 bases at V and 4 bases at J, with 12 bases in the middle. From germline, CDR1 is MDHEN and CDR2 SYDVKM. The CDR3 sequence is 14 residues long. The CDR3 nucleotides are TGTGCCAGCAGTTTAATAGGACGGAATTACGAGCAGTACTTC. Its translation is CASSLIGRNYEQYF.

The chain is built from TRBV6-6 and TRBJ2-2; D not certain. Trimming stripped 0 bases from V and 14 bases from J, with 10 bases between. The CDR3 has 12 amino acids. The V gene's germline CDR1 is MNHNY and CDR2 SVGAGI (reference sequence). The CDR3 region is CASSYSKDGLFF. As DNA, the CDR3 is TGTGCCAGCAGTTACTCGAAAGACGGCCTGTTTTTT.

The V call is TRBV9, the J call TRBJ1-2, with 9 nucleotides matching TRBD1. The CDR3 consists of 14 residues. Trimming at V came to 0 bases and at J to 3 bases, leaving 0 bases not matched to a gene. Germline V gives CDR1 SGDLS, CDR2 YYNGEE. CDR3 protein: CASSVGTGDYGYTF. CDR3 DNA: TGTGCCAGCAGCGTAGGGACAGGGGACTATGGCTACACCTTC.

CDR3 in amino acids: CASSTPGQGKNSPLHF. The CDR3 DNA is TGTGCCAGTAGTACCCCGGGACAGGGGAAGAATTCACCCCTCCACTTT. The chain combines TRBV19 with TRBJ1-6, with TRBD1 matching 10 bases. The CDR3 extends over 16 amino acids. With V trimmed by 4 bases and J by 7 bases, 7 bases remained unmatched. Germline CDR1 is LNHDA and CDR2 is SQIVND (reference sequence). Supplemented by reference TRBV19 and TRBJ1-6, the full variable domain reads DGGITQSPKYLFRKEGQNVTLSCEQNLNHDAMYWYRQDPGQGLRLIYYSQIVNDFQKGDIAEGYSVSREKKESFPLTVTSAQKNPTAFYLCASSTPGQGKNSPLHFGNGTRLTVT.

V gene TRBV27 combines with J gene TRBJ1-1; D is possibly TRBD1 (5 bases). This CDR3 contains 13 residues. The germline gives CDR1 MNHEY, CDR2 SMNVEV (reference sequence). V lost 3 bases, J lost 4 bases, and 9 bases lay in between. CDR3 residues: CASSLVGGTEAFF. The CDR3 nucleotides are TGTGCCAGCAGTTTGGTTGGGGGCACTGAAGCTTTCTTT.

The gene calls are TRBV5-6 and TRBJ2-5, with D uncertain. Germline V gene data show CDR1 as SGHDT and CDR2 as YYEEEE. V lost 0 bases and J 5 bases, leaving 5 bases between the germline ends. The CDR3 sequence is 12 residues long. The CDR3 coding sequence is TGTGCCAGCAGCTTGGGCCGGGAGACCCAGTACTTC. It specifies CASSLGRETQYF.

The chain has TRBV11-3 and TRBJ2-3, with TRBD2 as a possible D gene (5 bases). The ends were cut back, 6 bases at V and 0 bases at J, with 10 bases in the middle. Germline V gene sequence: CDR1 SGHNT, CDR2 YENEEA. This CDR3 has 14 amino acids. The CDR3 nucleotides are TGTGCCAGCAGTAGCGCGGCTAGCACAGATACGCAGTATTTT. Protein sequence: CASSSAASTDTQYF.

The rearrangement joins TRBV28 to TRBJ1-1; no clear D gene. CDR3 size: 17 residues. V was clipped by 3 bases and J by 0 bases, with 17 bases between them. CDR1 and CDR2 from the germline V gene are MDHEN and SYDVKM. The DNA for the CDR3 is TGTGCCAGCAGTTTTTATGAGAGGGCAGACATGAACACTGAAGCTTTCTTT. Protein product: CASSFYERADMNTEAFF. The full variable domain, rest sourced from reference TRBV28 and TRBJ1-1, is DVKVTQSSRYLVKRTGEKVFLECVQDMDHENMFWYRQDPGLGLRLIYFSYDVKMKEKGDIPEGYSVSREKKERFSLILESASTNQTSMYLCASSFYERADMNTEAFFGQGTRLTVV.

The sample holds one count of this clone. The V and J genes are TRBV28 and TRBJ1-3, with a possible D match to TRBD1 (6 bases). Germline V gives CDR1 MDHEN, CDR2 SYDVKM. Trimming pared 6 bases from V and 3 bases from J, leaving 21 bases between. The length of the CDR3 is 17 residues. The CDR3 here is CASSPWWRGSGGNTIYF. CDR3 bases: TGTGCCAGCAGCCCCTGGTGGAGGGGGTCAGGTGGAAACACCATATATTTT.

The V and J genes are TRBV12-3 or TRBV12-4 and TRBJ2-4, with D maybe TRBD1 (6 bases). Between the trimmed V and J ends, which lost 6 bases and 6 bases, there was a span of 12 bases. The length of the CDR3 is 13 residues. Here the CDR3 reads CASSLGQTNIQYF. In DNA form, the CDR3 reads TGTGCCAGCAGCCTCGGACAGACAAACATTCAGTACTTC.

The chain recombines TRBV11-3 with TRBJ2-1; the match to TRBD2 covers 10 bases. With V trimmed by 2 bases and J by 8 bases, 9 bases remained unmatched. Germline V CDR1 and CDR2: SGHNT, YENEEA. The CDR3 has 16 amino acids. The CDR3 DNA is TGTGCCAGCAGCTTAAGCGGGGGGGCCGAGGTCTATGAGCAGTTCTTC. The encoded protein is CASSLSGGAEVYEQFF.

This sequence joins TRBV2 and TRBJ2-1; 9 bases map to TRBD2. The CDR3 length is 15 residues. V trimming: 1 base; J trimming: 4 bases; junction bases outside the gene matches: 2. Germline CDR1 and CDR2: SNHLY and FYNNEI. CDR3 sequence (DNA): TGTGCCAGCAGTGAAGAAGCGGGGGGTTACAATGAGCAGTTCTTC. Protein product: CASSEEAGGYNEQFF.